These T cell receptor beta chains were read from a single sample in a study of blood T cell repertoires in COVID-19. TCRdb's table, derived via immunoSEQ multiplex PCR, lists solely in-frame clones and lacks some. The data show approximately 300,000 clones, with approximately 90% seen just once and 5.5% to 6% held by the top ten. Material for sequencing was PBMCs or T cells enriched from blood (not recorded which). These TCRs come from a woman aged 25 to 45 who had recovered from COVID-19. CDR3s include the opening cysteine and the closing phenylalanine or tryptophan. Fields, in order: CDR3 DNA, CDR3 protein, clone size, D gene, J gene, V gene. A D gene is named only where the DNA matches it firmly. Part of the rows lack a size; the others show once, few, many or a class for expanded clones.

CDR3 DNA: TGTGCCAGTAGTATCTACAGGGGGGAGACCCAGTACTTC
CDR3 protein: CASSIYRGETQYF
clone size: NA
D gene: TRBD1
J gene: TRBJ2-5
V gene: TRBV19

CDR3 DNA: TGTGCCAGCAGCTTAGCGTGGCGGCAGGGAACCCCTTCGAACACCGGGGAGCTGTTTTTT
CDR3 protein: CASSLAWRQGTPSNTGELFF
clone size: few
D gene: NA
J gene: TRBJ2-2
V gene: TRBV7-8

CDR3 DNA: TGTGCCAGCAGTTGGTATGGGGGGAGCTCTGGAAACACCATATATTTT
CDR3 protein: CASSWYGGSSGNTIYF
clone size: NA
D gene: NA
J gene: TRBJ1-3
V gene: TRBV6-5

CDR3 DNA: TGTGCCAGCAGCCAAGAAGTACATTCAAACTATGGCTACACCTTC
CDR3 protein: CASSQEVHSNYGYTF
clone size: NA
D gene: NA
J gene: TRBJ1-2
V gene: TRBV3-1/TRBV3-2

CDR3 DNA: TGTGCCTGGAGCCGGGACAGGGAATATGGCTACACCTTC
CDR3 protein: CAWSRDREYGYTF
clone size: NA
D gene: TRBD1
J gene: TRBJ1-2
V gene: TRBV30

CDR3 DNA: TGTGCCTGGAGTGTAAGGGGCTTTGGCACTGAAGCTTTCTTT
CDR3 protein: CAWSVRGFGTEAFF
clone size: NA
D gene: NA
J gene: TRBJ1-1
V gene: TRBV30

CDR3 DNA: TGTGCCAGCAGCGTCTTCCAGGGGGGGGAGCTGTTTTTT
CDR3 protein: CASSVFQGGELFF
clone size: NA
D gene: NA
J gene: TRBJ2-2
V gene: TRBV11-2

CDR3 DNA: TGTGCCAGCAGCAGAGAGGGTTGGACTGAAGCTTTCTTT
CDR3 protein: CASSREGWTEAFF
clone size: NA
D gene: NA
J gene: TRBJ1-1
V gene: TRBV7-3

CDR3 DNA: TGTGCCAGCAGTTACTCGAAAAACGGGGGGAATTCACCCCTCCACTTT
CDR3 protein: CASSYSKNGGNSPLHF
clone size: NA
D gene: NA
J gene: TRBJ1-6
V gene: TRBV6-5

CDR3 DNA: TGTGCCATCGTCGACTGGCCGAACACTGAAGCTTTCTTT
CDR3 protein: CAIVDWPNTEAFF
clone size: NA
D gene: NA
J gene: TRBJ1-1
V gene: TRBV10-3

CDR3 DNA: TGTGCCAGCAGCCCCCCACAAAGCACAGATACGCAGTATTTT
CDR3 protein: CASSPPQSTDTQYF
clone size: NA
D gene: NA
J gene: TRBJ2-3
V gene: TRBV7-9

CDR3 DNA: TGTGCCACCAGCAGAGATATTGCGGAAAACTATGGCTACACCTTC
CDR3 protein: CATSRDIAENYGYTF
clone size: NA
D gene: NA
J gene: TRBJ1-2
V gene: TRBV15

CDR3 DNA: TGTGCCAGCAGCCGCCCGGGAAGGGTGGAAAAACTGTTTTTT
CDR3 protein: CASSRPGRVEKLFF
clone size: once
D gene: NA
J gene: TRBJ1-4
V gene: TRBV5-6

CDR3 DNA: TGCAGCGTTTCGGGGTCTAGGTCTGAAGCTTTCTTT
CDR3 protein: CSVSGSRSEAFF
clone size: NA
D gene: NA
J gene: TRBJ1-1
V gene: TRBV29-1

CDR3 DNA: TGTGCCAGCAGTTTACCGGACAGGGGGTCAGGAAACACCATATATTTT
CDR3 protein: CASSLPDRGSGNTIYF
clone size: NA
D gene: TRBD1
J gene: TRBJ1-3
V gene: TRBV27

CDR3 DNA: TGCGCCAGCAGCTTGACCGCAGGGGCCCCCCTGGCTGAAGCTTTCTTT
CDR3 protein: CASSLTAGAPLAEAFF
clone size: NA
D gene: NA
J gene: TRBJ1-1
V gene: TRBV5-1

CDR3 DNA: TGTGCCAGCAGTTCAGAGACTAGCGGGGGGTCGAACACCGGGGAGCTGTTTTTT
CDR3 protein: CASSSETSGGSNTGELFF
clone size: NA
D gene: TRBD2
J gene: TRBJ2-2
V gene: TRBV28

CDR3 DNA: TGTGCCAGCAGTGACCCCCCCCGGGACACTAGAACCACTGAAGCTTTCTTT
CDR3 protein: CASSDPPRDTRTTEAFF
clone size: NA
D gene: NA
J gene: TRBJ1-1
V gene: TRBV6-4

CDR3 DNA: TGTGCCAGCAGTTTGCGGCGGTATGGCACAGATACGCAGTATTTT
CDR3 protein: CASSLRRYGTDTQYF
clone size: NA
D gene: NA
J gene: TRBJ2-3
V gene: TRBV27

CDR3 DNA: TGTGCCAGCAGCCACAGGGCAGGAGGCAATCAGCCCCAGCATTTT
CDR3 protein: CASSHRAGGNQPQHF
clone size: NA
D gene: NA
J gene: TRBJ1-5
V gene: TRBV6-2/TRBV6-3

CDR3 DNA: TGTGCCAGCAACCGATGGGACTACCGGGAGTTCTTC
CDR3 protein: CASNRWDYREFF
clone size: NA
D gene: TRBD2
J gene: TRBJ2-1
V gene: TRBV2

CDR3 DNA: TGTGCCAGTACCGGGACAGAGAGTTATAGCACAGATACGCAGTATTTT
CDR3 protein: CASTGTESYSTDTQYF
clone size: NA
D gene: TRBD1
J gene: TRBJ2-3
V gene: TRBV19

CDR3 DNA: TGTGCCTGGGCCCCCGGAGGCGGGCAACCCTATGGCTACACCTTC
CDR3 protein: CAWAPGGGQPYGYTF
clone size: NA
D gene: NA
J gene: TRBJ1-2
V gene: TRBV30

CDR3 DNA: TGTGCCAGCAGTTTGGCGAGGAGGCCCTACGAGCAGTACTTC
CDR3 protein: CASSLARRPYEQYF
clone size: NA
D gene: NA
J gene: TRBJ2-7
V gene: TRBV27

CDR3 DNA: TGCGCCAGCAGCCAAGAGAAGGTTCCGGGACCCCAGCATTTT
CDR3 protein: CASSQEKVPGPQHF
clone size: NA
D gene: NA
J gene: TRBJ1-5
V gene: TRBV4-3

CDR3 DNA: TGTGCCAGCAGTGAAAGGGGTCAGCCCCAGCATTTT
CDR3 protein: CASSERGQPQHF
clone size: NA
D gene: NA
J gene: TRBJ1-5
V gene: TRBV6-1

CDR3 DNA: TGTGCCAGTAGTAGGGACAGGGGAACCACTGAAGCTTTCTTT
CDR3 protein: CASSRDRGTTEAFF
clone size: NA
D gene: TRBD1
J gene: TRBJ1-1
V gene: TRBV19

CDR3 DNA: TGTGCCAGCAGCTTAGGGTCTACCTCCGAGCAGTACTTC
CDR3 protein: CASSLGSTSEQYF
clone size: NA
D gene: NA
J gene: TRBJ2-7
V gene: TRBV11-3

CDR3 DNA: TGCGCCAGCAGCTTATTTGCCGGAGAGACCCAGTACTTC
CDR3 protein: CASSLFAGETQYF
clone size: NA
D gene: NA
J gene: TRBJ2-5
V gene: TRBV5-1

CDR3 DNA: TGTGCCAGCAGCCTACGGGACAGTTTGCCTAATTCACCCCTCCACTTT
CDR3 protein: CASSLRDSLPNSPLHF
clone size: NA
D gene: TRBD1
J gene: TRBJ1-6
V gene: TRBV3-1/TRBV3-2

CDR3 DNA: TGCGCCAGCAGCTTGGATTCGGACTCCAGGAGCTCCTATAATTCACCCCTCCACTTT
CDR3 protein: CASSLDSDSRSSYNSPLHF
clone size: NA
D gene: NA
J gene: TRBJ1-6
V gene: TRBV5-1

CDR3 DNA: TGTGCCAGCAGCCGTGGGGGGAGCTCCTACAATGAGCAGTTCTTC
CDR3 protein: CASSRGGSSYNEQFF
clone size: NA
D gene: NA
J gene: TRBJ2-1
V gene: TRBV7-2

CDR3 DNA: TGTGCCAGCAGCTCGGGACAGCTGTATGGCTACACCTTC
CDR3 protein: CASSSGQLYGYTF
clone size: NA
D gene: TRBD1
J gene: TRBJ1-2
V gene: TRBV7-2

CDR3 DNA: TGTGCCAGCAGCCAAACGGACACCTACGAGCAGTACTTC
CDR3 protein: CASSQTDTYEQYF
clone size: NA
D gene: NA
J gene: TRBJ2-7
V gene: TRBV5-5

CDR3 DNA: TGTGCCAGCAGCGTATTTAGCGCGTCCGGGGAGCTGTTTTTT
CDR3 protein: CASSVFSASGELFF
clone size: NA
D gene: NA
J gene: TRBJ2-2
V gene: TRBV9

CDR3 DNA: TGTGCCAGCAGTGGTCCCCGTTGGGGGGGAAATTCACCCCTCCACTTT
CDR3 protein: CASSGPRWGGNSPLHF
clone size: few
D gene: NA
J gene: TRBJ1-6
V gene: TRBV2

CDR3 DNA: TGTGCCAGCAGGCCTGCGGCTGGAAACACCATATATTTT
CDR3 protein: CASRPAAGNTIYF
clone size: NA
D gene: NA
J gene: TRBJ1-3
V gene: TRBV27

CDR3 DNA: TGTGCCAGCACTCGAGCGGGGGAAGATACGCAGTATTTT
CDR3 protein: CASTRAGEDTQYF
clone size: NA
D gene: TRBD2
J gene: TRBJ2-3
V gene: TRBV7-2